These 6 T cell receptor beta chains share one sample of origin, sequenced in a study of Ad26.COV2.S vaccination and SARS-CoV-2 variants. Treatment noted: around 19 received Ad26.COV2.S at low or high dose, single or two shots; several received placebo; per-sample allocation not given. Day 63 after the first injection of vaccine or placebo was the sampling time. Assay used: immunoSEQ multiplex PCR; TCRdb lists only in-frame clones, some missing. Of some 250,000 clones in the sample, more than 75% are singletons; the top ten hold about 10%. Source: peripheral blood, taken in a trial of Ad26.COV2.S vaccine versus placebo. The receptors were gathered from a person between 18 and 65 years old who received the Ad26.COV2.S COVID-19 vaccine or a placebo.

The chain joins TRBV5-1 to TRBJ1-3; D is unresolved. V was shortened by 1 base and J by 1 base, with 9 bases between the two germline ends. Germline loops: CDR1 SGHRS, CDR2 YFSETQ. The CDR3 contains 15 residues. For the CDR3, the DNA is TGCGCCAGCAGCTTGCCTTCCGGATCTGGAAACACCATATATTTT. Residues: CASSLPSGSGNTIYF.

The CDR3 sequence: CASRGTVLGYGYTF. The CDR3 region has the DNA TGTGCCAGCAGAGGGACAGTTCTCGGCTATGGCTACACCTTC. The chain uses TRBV7-9 and TRBJ1-2; 7 nucleotides agree with TRBD1. CDR1 is SEHNR and CDR2 is FQNEAQ in the germline V gene (reference sequence). There are 14 residues in the CDR3. V trimming: 6 bases; J trimming: 4 bases; junction bases outside the gene matches: 8.

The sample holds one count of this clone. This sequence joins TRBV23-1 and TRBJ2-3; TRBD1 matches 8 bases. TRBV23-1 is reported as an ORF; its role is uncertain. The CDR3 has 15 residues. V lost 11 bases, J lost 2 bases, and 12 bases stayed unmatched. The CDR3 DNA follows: TGCGCCCCCCTCGTGGGACAGGTGAACACAGATACGCAGTATTTT. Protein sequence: CAPLVGQVNTDTQYF.

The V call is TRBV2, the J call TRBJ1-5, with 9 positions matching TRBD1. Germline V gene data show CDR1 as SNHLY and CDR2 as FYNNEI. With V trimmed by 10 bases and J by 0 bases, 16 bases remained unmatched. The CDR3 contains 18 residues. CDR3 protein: CATASPGQGPNSNQPQHF. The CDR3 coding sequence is TGTGCCACGGCCTCTCCGGGACAGGGACCAAATAGCAATCAGCCCCAGCATTTT.

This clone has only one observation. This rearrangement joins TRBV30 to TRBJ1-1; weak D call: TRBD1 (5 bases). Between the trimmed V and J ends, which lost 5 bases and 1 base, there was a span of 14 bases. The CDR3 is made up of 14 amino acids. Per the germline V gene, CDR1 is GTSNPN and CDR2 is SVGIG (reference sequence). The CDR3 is CAWGTGARNTEAFF. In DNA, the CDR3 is TGTGCCTGGGGCACAGGCGCCAGGAACACTGAAGCTTTCTTT.

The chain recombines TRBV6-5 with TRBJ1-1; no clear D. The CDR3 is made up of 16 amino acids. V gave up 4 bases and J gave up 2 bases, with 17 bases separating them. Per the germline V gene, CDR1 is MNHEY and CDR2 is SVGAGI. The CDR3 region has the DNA TGTGCCAGCAGTTTCGAGGTGGGAGCCCGAAACACTGAAGCTTTCTTT. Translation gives CASSFEVGARNTEAFF.